These T cell receptor beta chains were read from a single sample in a study of T cell repertoires in cytomegalovirus infection. TCRdb itself ran the reads through MiXCR, one entry per CDR3 protein. The sample has about 530,000 distinct CDR3 sequences, around 27% seen once. The specimen sequenced was PBMCs. These receptors all stem from a human donor in good health (CMV status not recorded). Some clones in this sample may be carry-over from other donors' samples. Both conserved end residues are part of each CDR3. The order of the fields is CDR3 length, V gene, clone size, J gene, D gene, CDR3 protein, CDR3 DNA. D genes are given only for firm matches. Size values are once, few and many counts, or a class for expanded clones, and some rows have none.

cdr3_length: 15
v_call: TRBV12-3/TRBV12-4
clone_size: NA
j_call: TRBJ2-7
d_call: NA
cdr3_aa: CASSVTTGKTWEQYF
cdr3_nt: TGTGCCAGCAGCGTGACTACAGGGAAGACTTGGGAGCAGTACTTC

cdr3_length: 15
v_call: TRBV4-1
clone_size: few
j_call: TRBJ1-5
d_call: NA
cdr3_aa: CASSQEWASNQPQHF
cdr3_nt: TGCGCCAGCAGCCAAGAGTGGGCAAGCAATCAGCCCCAGCATTTT

cdr3_length: 15
v_call: TRBV4-3
clone_size: NA
j_call: TRBJ2-6
d_call: NA
cdr3_aa: CASSQAGVGANVLTF
cdr3_nt: TGCGCCAGCAGCCAAGCAGGGGTAGGGGCCAACGTCCTGACTTTC

cdr3_length: 17
v_call: TRBV7-8
clone_size: few
j_call: TRBJ1-5
d_call: NA
cdr3_aa: CASSLAQGLSGNQPQHF
cdr3_nt: TGTGCCAGCAGCTTAGCCCAGGGGTTGTCGGGCAATCAGCCCCAGCATTTT

cdr3_length: 15
v_call: TRBV5-4
clone_size: NA
j_call: TRBJ1-3
d_call: NA
cdr3_aa: CASSPSGATGNTIYF
cdr3_nt: TGTGCCAGCAGCCCCTCGGGGGCCACTGGAAACACCATATATTTT

cdr3_length: 15
v_call: TRBV7-6
clone_size: NA
j_call: TRBJ2-1
d_call: NA
cdr3_aa: CASSLGWQGIGEQFF
cdr3_nt: TGTGCCAGCAGCTTAGGATGGCAGGGTATCGGTGAGCAGTTCTTC

cdr3_length: 13
v_call: TRBV4-3
clone_size: NA
j_call: TRBJ1-1
d_call: NA
cdr3_aa: CASSKEVHLEAFF
cdr3_nt: TGCGCCAGCAGCAAAGAGGTACACCTTGAAGCTTTCTTT

cdr3_length: 17
v_call: TRBV11-3
clone_size: few
j_call: TRBJ2-6
d_call: NA
cdr3_aa: CASSPVVFLSGANVLTF
cdr3_nt: TGTGCCAGCAGCCCCGTCGTATTCCTCTCTGGGGCCAACGTCCTGACTTTC

cdr3_length: 14
v_call: TRBV20-1
clone_size: few
j_call: TRBJ1-4
d_call: NA
cdr3_aa: CSATPLPTNEKLFF
cdr3_nt: TGCAGTGCTACCCCCCTGCCAACTAATGAAAAACTGTTTTTT

cdr3_length: 13
v_call: TRBV7-6
clone_size: NA
j_call: TRBJ1-4
d_call: TRBD1
cdr3_aa: CASSSDRAEKLFF
cdr3_nt: TGTGCCAGCAGCTCGGACAGGGCGGAAAAACTGTTTTTT

cdr3_length: 14
v_call: TRBV7-8
clone_size: many
j_call: TRBJ2-1
d_call: NA
cdr3_aa: CASSSRTAYNEQFF
cdr3_nt: TGTGCCAGCAGCTCACGGACAGCATACAATGAGCAGTTCTTC

cdr3_length: 15
v_call: TRBV7-8
clone_size: NA
j_call: TRBJ2-5
d_call: TRBD2
cdr3_aa: CASSLAAGDGETQYF
cdr3_nt: TGTGCCAGCAGCTTAGCAGCGGGAGACGGAGAGACCCAGTACTTC

cdr3_length: 14
v_call: TRBV7-9
clone_size: few
j_call: TRBJ2-1
d_call: NA
cdr3_aa: CASSLSAIVNEQFF
cdr3_nt: TGTGCCAGCAGCTTATCGGCGATTGTTAATGAGCAGTTCTTC

cdr3_length: 14
v_call: TRBV5-1
clone_size: NA
j_call: TRBJ2-5
d_call: TRBD2
cdr3_aa: CASSLGLASETQYF
cdr3_nt: TGCGCCAGCAGCTTGGGACTAGCCTCCGAGACCCAGTACTTC

cdr3_length: 14
v_call: TRBV9
clone_size: NA
j_call: TRBJ2-1
d_call: TRBD2
cdr3_aa: CASSITSGYNEQFF
cdr3_nt: TGTGCCAGCAGCATCACTAGCGGCTACAATGAGCAGTTCTTC

cdr3_length: 16
v_call: TRBV20-1
clone_size: NA
j_call: TRBJ2-1
d_call: TRBD1
cdr3_aa: CSARDPGTGRYNEQFF
cdr3_nt: TGCAGTGCTAGAGATCCCGGGACAGGGCGCTACAATGAGCAGTTCTTC

cdr3_length: 16
v_call: TRBV29-1
clone_size: NA
j_call: TRBJ2-6
d_call: NA
cdr3_aa: CSVEDRPTSGANVLTF
cdr3_nt: TGCAGCGTTGAAGATCGACCGACCTCTGGGGCCAACGTCCTGACTTTC